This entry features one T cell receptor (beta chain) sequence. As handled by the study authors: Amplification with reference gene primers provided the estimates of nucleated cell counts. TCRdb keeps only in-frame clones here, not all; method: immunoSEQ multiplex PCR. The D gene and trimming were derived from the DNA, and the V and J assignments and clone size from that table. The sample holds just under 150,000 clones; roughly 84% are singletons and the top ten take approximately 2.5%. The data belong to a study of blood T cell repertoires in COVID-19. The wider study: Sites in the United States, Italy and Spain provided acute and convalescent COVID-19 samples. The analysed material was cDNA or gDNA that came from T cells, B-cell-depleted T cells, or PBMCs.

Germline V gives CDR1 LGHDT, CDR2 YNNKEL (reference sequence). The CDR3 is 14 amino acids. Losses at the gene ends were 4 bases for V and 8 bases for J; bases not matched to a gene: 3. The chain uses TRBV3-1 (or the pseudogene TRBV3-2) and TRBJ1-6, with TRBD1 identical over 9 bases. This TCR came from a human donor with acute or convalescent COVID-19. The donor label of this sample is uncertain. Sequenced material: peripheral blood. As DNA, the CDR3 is TGTGCCAGCAGCCCGGGACAGGGTCATTCACCCCTCCACTTT. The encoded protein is CASSPGQGHSPLHF.